The 27 T cell receptor beta chains presented below share a single source sample, sequenced in a study of blood T cell repertoires in COVID-19. Produced via immunoSEQ multiplex PCR; TCRdb's table is partial and in-frame only. The table includes 350,000 or so clones, about 88% detected once. Sequencing used PBMCs or T cells enriched from blood (not recorded which). The receptors derive from a woman aged 25-40 years who had been exposed to COVID-19.

The V call is TRBV10-3, the J call TRBJ1-2, with TRBD1 matching over 11 bases. Germline V gives CDR1 ENHRY, CDR2 SYGVKD. Trimming at V came to 5 bases and at J to 6 bases, leaving 14 bases not matched to a gene. CDR3 length equals 17 residues. CDR3 bases: TGTGCCATCAGTAAATCTTTGGGACAGGGGGTAACGGATGGCTACACCTTC. This codes for CAISKSLGQGVTDGYTF.

V is TRBV13 and J is TRBJ2-7; 11 nucleotides align to TRBD2. V was clipped by 5 bases and J by 4 bases; unmatched bases: 13. Looked up from germline, CDR1 is PRHDT and CDR2 is FYEKMQ (reference sequence). CDR3 size: 17 residues. CDR3 protein: CASSLSGRAPKGYEQYF. The CDR3 bases are TGTGCCAGCAGCCTTAGCGGGAGGGCTCCAAAAGGGTACGAGCAGTACTTC.

This clone appeared a few times. The chain recombines TRBV18 with TRBJ2-7, with 9 bases lining up with TRBD2. The CDR3 consists of 14 residues. Germline V CDR1 and CDR2: KGHSH, LQKENI. J gave up 2 bases and V 3 bases, and 2 bases lay outside the gene matches. This CDR3 is CASSPQREAYEQYF. CDR3 nucleotides: TGTGCCAGCTCACCCCAGCGGGAGGCCTACGAGCAGTACTTC.

The genes are TRBV6-1 and TRBJ2-1; a possible D gene is TRBD1 (5 bases). Germline CDR1 MNHNS, CDR2 SASEGT. Trimming took 1 base from V and 9 from J, leaving 10 bases between them. The CDR3 sequence is 13 residues long. CDR3 residues: CASSEVRVGEQFF. In DNA, the CDR3 is TGTGCCAGCAGTGAAGTCAGGGTGGGTGAGCAGTTCTTC.

The CDR3 coding sequence is TGTGCCAGCAGCCCCGACAGGTCATACGAGCAGTACTTC. The encoded protein is CASSPDRSYEQYF. This sequence joins TRBV7-9 and TRBJ2-7, with D maybe TRBD1 (6 bases). The CDR3 is 13 residues long. V lost 5 bases and J lost 4, with 12 bases in between. Germline-derived CDR1 and CDR2 are SEHNR and FQNEAQ (reference sequence).

The chain uses TRBV18 and TRBJ1-5; no firm D call. The CDR3 consists of 13 residues. Germline-derived CDR1 and CDR2 are KGHSH and LQKENI. V dropped 4 bases and J dropped 2 bases, with 6 bases sitting between them. CDR3 sequence (DNA): TGTGCCAGCTCACAAACAGGCAATCAGCCCCAGCATTTT. Translating gives CASSQTGNQPQHF.

This clone was seen only once. The chain is built from TRBV7-9 and TRBJ1-4; TRBD1 matches 7 bases. Per germline, CDR1 SEHNR and CDR2 FQNEAQ (reference sequence). The V gene end was trimmed by 7 bases and the J gene end by 4 bases; junction bases not matched to a gene: 6. The CDR3 extends over 14 amino acids. In DNA form, the CDR3 reads TGTGCCAGCATCCCTCCAGGGGGTAATGAAAAACTGTTTTTT. Translated: CASIPPGGNEKLFF.

The J gene is TRBJ2-7, the V gene TRBV18; 9 bases map to TRBD1. Germline V gives CDR1 KGHSH, CDR2 LQKENI. The ends lost 4 bases at V and 7 bases at J; junction bases unmatched: 2. This CDR3 is built from 12 residues. CDR3 nucleotide sequence: TGTGCCAGCTCACTGGGACAGGGAGAGCAGTACTTC. Amino acids: CASSLGQGEQYF.

This clone was observed a few times. The V and J genes are TRBV5-5 and TRBJ1-1; 7 nucleotides match TRBD1. Trimming removed 1 base from V and 6 bases from J; junction bases left unmatched: 6. Germline-derived CDR1 and CDR2 are SGHKS and YYEKEE (reference sequence). The CDR3 spans 14 residues. The CDR3 DNA sequence: TGTGCCAGCAGCTTGATAGGGGGCTTGTCTGAAGCTTTCTTT. Translation: CASSLIGGLSEAFF.

The chain uses TRBV28 and TRBJ2-6; 8 nucleotides match TRBD1. The CDR3 has 18 residues. CDR1 is MDHEN, CDR2 SYDVKM, per germline. The ends lost 6 bases at V and 4 bases at J; junction bases unmatched: 14. The CDR3 loop is CASSLWKQGVPGANVLTF. CDR3 DNA: TGTGCCAGCAGCCTATGGAAACAGGGGGTCCCCGGGGCCAACGTCCTGACTTTC. Combining the CDR3 with reference TRBV28 and TRBJ2-6 gives the whole variable domain DVKVTQSSRYLVKRTGEKVFLECVQDMDHENMFWYRQDPGLGLRLIYFSYDVKMKEKGDIPEGYSVSREKKERFSLILESASTNQTSMYLCASSLWKQGVPGANVLTFGAGSRLTVL.

The chain links TRBV28 to TRBJ1-1; 7 bases map to TRBD1. V lost 5 bases to trimming and J lost 6 bases; unmatched junction nucleotides: 12. Looked up from germline, CDR1 is MDHEN and CDR2 is SYDVKM. This CDR3 is built from 15 residues. The CDR3 DNA follows: TGTGCCAGCAGTAAAGGGGGCGTGGGGATGCCTGAAGCTTTCTTT. This translates into CASSKGGVGMPEAFF. Full variable domain (outside the CDR3, taken from reference TRBV28 and TRBJ1-1): DVKVTQSSRYLVKRTGEKVFLECVQDMDHENMFWYRQDPGLGLRLIYFSYDVKMKEKGDIPEGYSVSREKKERFSLILESASTNQTSMYLCASSKGGVGMPEAFFGQGTRLTVV.

The V and J genes are TRBV5-1 and TRBJ2-1; a weak D match, TRBD2 (5 bases). V was clipped by 0 bases and J by 9 bases, with 19 bases between them. The CDR3 is 16 residues long. Germline-derived CDR1 and CDR2 are SGHRS and YFSETQ. The DNA of the CDR3 is TGCGCCAGCAGCTTGGGGGGTGTCGGGGAGTTGGGTGAGCAGTTCTTC. Translation: CASSLGGVGELGEQFF.

The V call is TRBV28, the J call TRBJ2-7; 8 bases are shared with TRBD2. V trimming: 7 bases; J trimming: 3 bases; junction bases outside the gene matches: 8. CDR3 length: 14 amino acids. The germline CDR1 and CDR2 sequences are MDHEN and SYDVKM. CDR3 sequence reads: CASTPGGVSYEQYF. DNA for the CDR3: TGTGCCAGCACCCCCGGGGGGGTGAGCTACGAGCAGTACTTC.

This clone turned up a few times. The chain has TRBV19 and TRBJ1-2; 7 bases fit TRBD1. The CDR3 runs to 13 residues. With 7 bases clipped from V and 6 bases from J, the junction kept 8 bases outside the gene matches. Germline V CDR1 and CDR2: LNHDA, SQIVND (reference sequence). CDR3 in DNA: TGTGCCAGTAAAACGACAGGGTTCAATGGCTACACCTTC. It encodes CASKTTGFNGYTF. The whole variable domain, filled in from reference TRBV19 and TRBJ1-2, reads DGGITQSPKYLFRKEGQNVTLSCEQNLNHDAMYWYRQDPGQGLRLIYYSQIVNDFQKGDIAEGYSVSREKKESFPLTVTSAQKNPTAFYLCASKTTGFNGYTFGSGTRLTVV.

This clone was seen once. This sequence joins TRBV28 and TRBJ1-1; 12 nucleotides line up with TRBD1. CDR1 is MDHEN and CDR2 is SYDVKM in the germline V gene. This CDR3 comprises 16 residues. Losses at the gene ends were 5 bases for V and 1 base for J; bases not matched to a gene: 5. CDR3 sequence: CASSAPGQGANTEAFF. The CDR3 DNA reads TGTGCCAGCAGTGCCCCGGGACAGGGGGCGAACACTGAAGCTTTCTTT.

The chain is built from TRBV5-1 and TRBJ2-7; D is unresolved. The V and J ends lost 0 bases and 2 bases respectively, with 6 bases between them. The CDR3 totals 13 residues. The V gene's germline CDR1 is SGHRS and CDR2 YFSETQ. The chain's CDR3 is CASSLGRTYEQYF. CDR3 coding DNA: TGCGCCAGCAGCTTGGGCAGAACCTACGAGCAGTACTTC.

The rearrangement links TRBV7-9 to TRBJ2-7; TRBD1 matches 11 bases. The CDR3 length is 14 residues. V shed 7 bases and J 2 bases; nucleotides not matched to a gene: 4. Germline CDR1 and CDR2: SEHNR and FQNEAQ (reference sequence). CDR3 bases: TGTGCCAGCACCCCGGGACAGGGGGCCTACGAGCAGTACTTC. Residues: CASTPGQGAYEQYF.

The CDR3 spells CASTTGVNGELFF. As DNA, the CDR3 is TGTGCCAGCACCACAGGGGTTAATGGGGAGCTGTTTTTT. The V call is TRBV7-2, the J call TRBJ2-2; 7 bases agree with TRBD1. This CDR3 comprises 13 residues. Germline CDR1 reads SGHTA; CDR2 reads FQGNSA. V shed 7 bases, J shed 8 bases, and the junction held 7 bases outside the gene matches.

The rearrangement uses TRBV30 and TRBJ2-3, with D hard to call. Trimming took 5 bases from V and 0 from J, leaving 12 bases between them. This CDR3 spans 14 amino acids. The germline CDR1 and CDR2 sequences are GTSNPN and SVGIG (reference sequence). CDR3 sequence (DNA): TGTGCCTGGGGTGGGCTTACTAGCACAGATACGCAGTATTTT. Amino acid sequence: CAWGGLTSTDTQYF.

The chain couples TRBV28 to TRBJ2-6, with a tentative D call TRBD2 (5 bases). V was cut by 8 bases and J by 1 base, with 9 bases left in between. The CDR3 totals 14 residues. CDR1 is MDHEN and CDR2 is SYDVKM in the germline V gene. Here the CDR3 reads CASEGASGANVLTF. The DNA for the CDR3 is TGTGCCAGCGAGGGCGCATCTGGGGCCAACGTCCTGACTTTC.

This clone was observed once. V is TRBV27 and J is TRBJ1-1; 10 bases align to TRBD1. Germline V CDR1 and CDR2: MNHEY, SMNVEV (reference sequence). V lost 10 bases, J lost 4 bases, and 12 bases stayed unmatched. The CDR3 runs 15 residues. CDR3 region: CATRPGTGVSTEAFF. For the CDR3, the DNA is TGTGCCACCAGGCCCGGGACAGGGGTGAGCACTGAAGCTTTCTTT.

This sequence joins TRBV19 and TRBJ2-7; perhaps TRBD2 as D (5 bases). Trimming removed 3 bases from V and 2 bases from J, with 11 bases in between. The CDR3 extends over 14 amino acids. Germline V CDR1 and CDR2: LNHDA, SQIVND (reference sequence). DNA of the CDR3: TGTGCCAGTAGTATCCCGGGGAACACCTACGAGCAGTACTTC. It yields the protein CASSIPGNTYEQYF.

The chain is built from TRBV15 and TRBJ2-1; 11 nucleotides align to TRBD2. The germline CDR1 and CDR2 sequences are LNHNV and YYDKDF (reference sequence). The CDR3 is made up of 20 amino acids. The trim removed 0 bases at V and 0 bases at J, leaving 10 bases unmatched. CDR3 amino acids: CATSRDPPGLAASSYNEQFF. Written as DNA, the CDR3 is TGTGCCACCAGCAGAGATCCGCCGGGACTAGCGGCTAGCTCCTACAATGAGCAGTTCTTC.

V and J are TRBV5-1 and TRBJ2-3, with D possibly matching TRBD2 (5 bases). The V gene lost 4 bases and the J gene lost 0 bases, with 12 bases spanning the gap. This CDR3 has 15 amino acids. Germline V gene data show CDR1 as SGHRS and CDR2 as YFSETQ. The CDR3 sequence is CASSPQRSSTDTQYF. The CDR3 nucleotides read TGCGCCAGCAGCCCCCAGCGGAGTAGCACAGATACGCAGTATTTT.

This chain joins TRBV28 and TRBJ2-7; tentative D call: TRBD1 (5 bases). This CDR3 has 13 amino acids. CDR1 and CDR2 from the germline V gene are MDHEN and SYDVKM. V lost 10 bases and J lost 2, with 15 bases in between. In nucleotides, the CDR3 is TGTGCCATCGAGACACAAGGGGCCTACGAGCAGTACTTC. This sequence encodes CAIETQGAYEQYF. Looking up the rest from reference TRBV28 and TRBJ2-7 gives the full variable domain: DVKVTQSSRYLVKRTGEKVFLECVQDMDHENMFWYRQDPGLGLRLIYFSYDVKMKEKGDIPEGYSVSREKKERFSLILESASTNQTSMYLCAIETQGAYEQYFGPGTRLTVT.

J is TRBJ1-2 and V is TRBV19; the D is unclear. The CDR3 is made up of 13 amino acids. Germline V gene lookup returns CDR1 LNHDA and CDR2 SQIVND (reference sequence). V was clipped by 3 bases and J by 3 bases, with 8 bases between them. CDR3 region: CASSIFTDYGYTF. Here the CDR3 DNA reads TGTGCCAGTAGTATCTTCACGGACTATGGCTACACCTTC.

V and J are TRBV2 and TRBJ2-3; 9 bases fit TRBD2. The CDR3 contains 15 residues. Germline V gives CDR1 SNHLY, CDR2 FYNNEI. The ends lost 4 bases at V and 4 bases at J; junction bases unmatched: 6. The CDR3 region is CASSGGLATADTQYF. In DNA, the CDR3 is TGTGCCAGCAGTGGCGGACTAGCGACCGCAGATACGCAGTATTTT.